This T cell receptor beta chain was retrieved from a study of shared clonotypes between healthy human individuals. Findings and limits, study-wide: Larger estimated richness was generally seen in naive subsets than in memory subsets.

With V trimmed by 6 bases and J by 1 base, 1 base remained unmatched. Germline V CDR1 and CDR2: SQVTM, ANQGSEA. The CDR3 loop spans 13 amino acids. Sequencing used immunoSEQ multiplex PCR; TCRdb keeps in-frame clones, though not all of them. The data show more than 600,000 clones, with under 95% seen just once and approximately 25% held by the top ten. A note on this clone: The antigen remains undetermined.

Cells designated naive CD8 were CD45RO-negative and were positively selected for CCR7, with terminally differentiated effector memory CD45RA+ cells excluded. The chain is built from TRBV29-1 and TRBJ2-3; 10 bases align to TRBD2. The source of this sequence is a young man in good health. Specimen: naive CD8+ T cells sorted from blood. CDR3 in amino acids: CSVLAGGTDTQYF. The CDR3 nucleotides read TGCAGCGTCCTAGCGGGAGGCACAGATACGCAGTATTTT.